The 3 T cell receptor beta chains presented below share a single source sample, sequenced in a study of blood T cell repertoires in COVID-19. Sequencing was performed with immunoSEQ multiplex PCR; in TCRdb, only in-frame clones are kept and a portion is missing. The table has about 44,000 clones, roughly 87% seen once. The sequenced sample was peripheral blood. The receptors derive from a woman of 80 years or more in a cohort sampled during active or convalescent COVID-19.

J is TRBJ2-3 and V is TRBV7-8; 9 bases agree with TRBD2. Trimming removed 4 bases from V and 3 bases from J; junction bases left unmatched: 8. This CDR3 contains 16 residues. Germline V gene sequence: CDR1 SGHVS, CDR2 FQNEAQ. In DNA form, the CDR3 reads TGTGCCAGCAGCTATTTTAGCGGGGGCTCAACAGATACGCAGTATTTT. It codes for CASSYFSGGSTDTQYF.

The chain recombines TRBV30 with TRBJ1-6, with 7 bases aligning to TRBD1. The CDR3 has 14 residues. The junction had 6 bases not matched to a gene; V was cut back by 4 bases and J by 6 bases. Germline V gene sequence: CDR1 GTSNPN, CDR2 SVGIG (reference sequence). The DNA for the CDR3 is TGTGCCTGGAACCCAGGGGGTGGTAATTCACCCCTCCACTTT. This translates into CAWNPGGGNSPLHF.

V and J are TRBV30 and TRBJ2-3, with TRBD1 matching over 8 bases. The CDR3 is 14 amino acids. Trimming cost V 6 bases and J 3 bases; bases outside gene matches: 8. Germline-derived CDR1 and CDR2 are GTSNPN and SVGIG (reference sequence). DNA of the CDR3: TGTGCCTGCAGGGGGCTAGGGTCTACAGATACGCAGTATTTT. This gives the protein CACRGLGSTDTQYF.